This T cell receptor (beta chain) was recorded in a study of blood T cell repertoires in COVID-19. Recovered status in Cohort 3 required two negative PCRs, clearance, or symptom resolution. Authors' methods: Nucleated cell counts were estimated from reference gene primer amplification. Clones were sequenced by immunoSEQ multiplex PCR, and TCRdb holds only the in-frame ones, with some missing. V and J calls plus clone size are reproduced from that table; the DNA served to infer D and trimming. The sample lists some 340,000 clones, 87% occurring once. CDR1 SGHTA and CDR2 FQGNSA come from the germline V gene. The CDR3 consists of 13 residues. The V end lost 6 bases, the J end lost 3 bases, and 11 bases lay between the germline ends.

The material sequenced was PBMCs or T cells enriched from blood (not recorded which). This TCR derives from a woman under 40 who had recovered from COVID-19. The chain uses TRBV7-2 and TRBJ1-1, with D unresolved. The CDR3 loop is CASSLSGDTEAFF. DNA of the CDR3: TGTGCCAGCAGTCTTAGCGGGGACACTGAAGCTTTCTTT.